This T cell receptor beta chain was profiled in a study of long-term antiretroviral therapy in people with HIV. Findings and caveats of the study: Neither ART adherence, viral resistance nor therapy changes were documented.

The CDR3 has 15 residues. V was cut by 1 base and J by 3 bases, with 12 bases left in between. Per the germline V gene, CDR1 is MNHNS and CDR2 is SASEGT. For this clone: What it binds is not known.

It was version v3.0 of the immunoSEQ assay that was run at survey level. Using immunoSEQ multiplex PCR, the repertoire was profiled, and TCRdb retains in-frame clones only, with some absent. The sample lists about 27,000 clones, around 85% occurring once. The receptor comes from a man in his forties with HIV. Source: unsorted PBMCs, taken 2.3 years after starting antiretroviral therapy. The gene calls are TRBV6-1 and TRBJ1-2; D not certain. The CDR3 DNA reads TGTGCCAGCAGTGAAGTAGGTTTCTTGGACTATGGCTACACCTTC. Residues: CASSEVGFLDYGYTF.